This T cell receptor beta chain was identified during a study of blood T cell repertoires in COVID-19. For the study at large: PBMCs, B-cell-depleted T cells, or T cells were the source of the cDNA or gDNA that made up the material.

Assay: immunoSEQ multiplex PCR; the TCRdb copy retains only in-frame clones and omits some. The table records just under 100,000 clones, 70% to 90% of them present only once. The CDR3 runs 16 residues. CDR1 SGHAT and CDR2 FQNNGV come from the germline V gene. V gave up 3 bases and J gave up 5 bases; unmatched junction bases: 10. The TCR originated in a woman aged 55 to 70 in a cohort sampled during active or convalescent COVID-19. Sequences were obtained from peripheral blood. The V gene is TRBV11-2, the J gene TRBJ2-3, with 8 bases matching TRBD2. CDR3 loop: CASSLLSSGSLDTQYF. The CDR3 bases are TGTGCCAGCAGCTTGCTGTCAAGCGGGAGTCTAGATACGCAGTATTTT.